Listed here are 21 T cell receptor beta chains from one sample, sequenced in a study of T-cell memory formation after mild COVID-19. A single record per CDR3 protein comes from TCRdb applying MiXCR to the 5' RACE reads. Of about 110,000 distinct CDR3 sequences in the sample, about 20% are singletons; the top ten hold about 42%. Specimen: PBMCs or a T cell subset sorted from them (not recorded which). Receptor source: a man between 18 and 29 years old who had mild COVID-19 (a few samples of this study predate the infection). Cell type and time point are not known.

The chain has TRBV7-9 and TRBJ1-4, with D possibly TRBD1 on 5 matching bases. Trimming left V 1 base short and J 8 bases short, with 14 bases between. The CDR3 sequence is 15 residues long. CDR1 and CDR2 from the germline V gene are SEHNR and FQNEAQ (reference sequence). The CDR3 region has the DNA TGTGCCAGCAGCTTAGAGGTCAGGGCCAGAGAAAAACTGTTTTTT. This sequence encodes CASSLEVRAREKLFF. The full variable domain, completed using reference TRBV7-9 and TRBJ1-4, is DTGVSQNPRHKITKRGQNVTFRCDPISEHNRLYWYRQTLGQGPEFLTYFQNEAQLEKSRLLSDRFSAERPKGSFSTLEIQRTEQGDSAMYLCASSLEVRAREKLFFGSGTQLSVL.

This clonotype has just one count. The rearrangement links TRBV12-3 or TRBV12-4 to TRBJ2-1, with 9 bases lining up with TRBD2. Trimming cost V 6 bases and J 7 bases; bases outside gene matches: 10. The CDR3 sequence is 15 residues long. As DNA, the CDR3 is TGTGCCAGCAGCCCTCCGGGACTAGCCGGTAATGAGCAGTTCTTC. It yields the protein CASSPPGLAGNEQFF.

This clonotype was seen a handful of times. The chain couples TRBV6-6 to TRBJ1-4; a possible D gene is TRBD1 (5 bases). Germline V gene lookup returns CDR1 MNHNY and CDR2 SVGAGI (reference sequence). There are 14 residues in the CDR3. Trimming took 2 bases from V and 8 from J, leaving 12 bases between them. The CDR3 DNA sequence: TGTGCCAGCAGTTACACCGCGAGGGGCGAAAAACTGTTTTTT. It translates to CASSYTARGEKLFF.

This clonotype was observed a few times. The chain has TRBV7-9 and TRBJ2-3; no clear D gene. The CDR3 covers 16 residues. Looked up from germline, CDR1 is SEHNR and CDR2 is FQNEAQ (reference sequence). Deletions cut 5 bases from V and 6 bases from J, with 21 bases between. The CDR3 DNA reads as TGTGCCAGCAGCCCCCCCGGGCCCGCGTACACGGATACGCAGTATTTT. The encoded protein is CASSPPGPAYTDTQYF.

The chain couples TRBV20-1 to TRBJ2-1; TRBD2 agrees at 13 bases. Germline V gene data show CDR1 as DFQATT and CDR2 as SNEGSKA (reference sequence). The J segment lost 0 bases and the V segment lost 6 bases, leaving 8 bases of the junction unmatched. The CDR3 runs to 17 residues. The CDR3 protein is CSAETSGGLSSYNEQFF. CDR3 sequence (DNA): TGCAGTGCCGAGACTAGCGGGGGGCTGAGCTCCTACAATGAGCAGTTCTTC.

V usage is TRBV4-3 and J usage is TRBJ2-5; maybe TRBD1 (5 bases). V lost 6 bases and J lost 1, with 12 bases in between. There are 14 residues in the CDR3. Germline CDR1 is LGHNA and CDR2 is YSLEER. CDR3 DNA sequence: TGCGCCAGCAGTCCGACAGAATTCCAAGAGACCCAGTACTTC. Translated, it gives CASSPTEFQETQYF.

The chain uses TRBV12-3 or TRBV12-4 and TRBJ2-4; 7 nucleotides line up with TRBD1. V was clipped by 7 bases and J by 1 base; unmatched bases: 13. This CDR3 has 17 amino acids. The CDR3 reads CASKAHPGGNAKNIQYF. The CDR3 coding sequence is TGTGCCAGCAAGGCCCACCCAGGGGGTAACGCCAAAAACATTCAGTACTTC.

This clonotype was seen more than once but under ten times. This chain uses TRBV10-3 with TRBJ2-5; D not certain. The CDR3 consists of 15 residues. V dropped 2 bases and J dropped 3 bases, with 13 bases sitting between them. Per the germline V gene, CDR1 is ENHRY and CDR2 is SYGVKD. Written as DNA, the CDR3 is TGTGCCATCAGTGAGAAACCAGAACCGAAAGAGACCCAGTACTTC. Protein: CAISEKPEPKETQYF.

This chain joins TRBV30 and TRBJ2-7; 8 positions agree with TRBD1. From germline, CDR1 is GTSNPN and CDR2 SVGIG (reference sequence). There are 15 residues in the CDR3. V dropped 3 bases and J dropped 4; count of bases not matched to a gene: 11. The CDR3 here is CAWRQTGGSGYEQYF. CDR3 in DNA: TGTGCCTGGAGGCAAACAGGGGGAAGCGGGTACGAGCAGTACTTC.

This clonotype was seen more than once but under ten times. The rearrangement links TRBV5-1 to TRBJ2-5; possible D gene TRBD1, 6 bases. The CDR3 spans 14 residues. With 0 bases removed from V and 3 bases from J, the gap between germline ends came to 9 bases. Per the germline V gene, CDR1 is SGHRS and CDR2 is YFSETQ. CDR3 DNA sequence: TGCGCCAGCAGCTTGGGGACAGTCGAAGAGACCCAGTACTTC. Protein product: CASSLGTVEETQYF.

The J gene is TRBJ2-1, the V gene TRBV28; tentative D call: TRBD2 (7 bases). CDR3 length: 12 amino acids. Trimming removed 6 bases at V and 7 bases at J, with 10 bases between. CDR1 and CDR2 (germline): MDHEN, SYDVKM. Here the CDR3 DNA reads TGTGCCAGCAGGCGGGGGCTAAATGAGCAGTTCTTC. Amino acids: CASRRGLNEQFF.

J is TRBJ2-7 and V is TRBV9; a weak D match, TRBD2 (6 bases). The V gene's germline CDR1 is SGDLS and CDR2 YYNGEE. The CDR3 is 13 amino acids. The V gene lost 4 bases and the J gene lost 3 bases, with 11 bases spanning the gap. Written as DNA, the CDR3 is TGTGCCAGCAGCCCCGGGGGTAACTACGAGCAGTACTTC. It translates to CASSPGGNYEQYF.

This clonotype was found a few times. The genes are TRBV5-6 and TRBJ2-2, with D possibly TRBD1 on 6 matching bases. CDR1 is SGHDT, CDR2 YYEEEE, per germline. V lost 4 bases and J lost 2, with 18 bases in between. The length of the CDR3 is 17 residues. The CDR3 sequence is CASSDALQGFNTGELFF. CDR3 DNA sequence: TGTGCCAGCAGCGATGCCCTTCAGGGGTTTAACACCGGGGAGCTGTTTTTT.

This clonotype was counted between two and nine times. CDR3 sequence (DNA): TGTGCCAGCAGCTTAGAGGAGGGGGGGCCGTGGGATACGCAGTATTTT. Protein product: CASSLEEGGPWDTQYF. The chain employs TRBV7-2 and TRBJ2-3, with a possible D match to TRBD2 (7 bases). Trimming removed 1 base at V and 6 bases at J, with 17 bases between. CDR1 and CDR2 (germline): SGHTA, FQGNSA. The CDR3 runs to 16 residues.

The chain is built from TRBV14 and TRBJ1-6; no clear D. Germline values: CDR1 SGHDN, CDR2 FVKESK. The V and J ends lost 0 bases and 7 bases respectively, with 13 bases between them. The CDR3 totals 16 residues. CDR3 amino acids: CASSQENGVANSPLHF. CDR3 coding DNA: TGTGCCAGCAGCCAAGAGAACGGGGTTGCGAATTCACCCCTCCACTTT.

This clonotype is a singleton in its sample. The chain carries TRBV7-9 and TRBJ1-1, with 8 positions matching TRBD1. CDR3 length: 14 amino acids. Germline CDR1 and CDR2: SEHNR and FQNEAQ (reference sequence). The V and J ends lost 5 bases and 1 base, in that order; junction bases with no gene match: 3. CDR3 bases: TGTGCCAGCAGCATGGGACAGGAGAACACTGAAGCTTTCTTT. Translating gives CASSMGQENTEAFF.

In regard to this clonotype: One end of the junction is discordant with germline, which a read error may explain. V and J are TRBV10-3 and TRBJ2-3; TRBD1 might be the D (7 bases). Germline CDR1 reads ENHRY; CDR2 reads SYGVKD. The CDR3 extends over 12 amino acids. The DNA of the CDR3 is TGCGCATCAGGGGGGTACGGAGATACGCAGTATTTT. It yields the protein CASGGYGDTQYF.

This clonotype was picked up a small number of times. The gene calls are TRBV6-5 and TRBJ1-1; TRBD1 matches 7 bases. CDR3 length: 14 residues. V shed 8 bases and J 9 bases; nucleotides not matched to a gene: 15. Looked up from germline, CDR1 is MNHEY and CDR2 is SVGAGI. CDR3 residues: CASWGQLSYWKAFF. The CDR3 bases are TGTGCCAGCTGGGGACAGTTATCCTATTGGAAAGCTTTCTTT.

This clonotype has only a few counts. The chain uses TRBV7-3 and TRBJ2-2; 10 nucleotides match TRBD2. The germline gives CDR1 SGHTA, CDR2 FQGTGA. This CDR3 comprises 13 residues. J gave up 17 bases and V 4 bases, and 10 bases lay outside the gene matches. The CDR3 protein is CASSWSGGAALFF. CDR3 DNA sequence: TGTGCCAGCAGCTGGAGCGGGGGGGCCGCTCTCTTTTTT.

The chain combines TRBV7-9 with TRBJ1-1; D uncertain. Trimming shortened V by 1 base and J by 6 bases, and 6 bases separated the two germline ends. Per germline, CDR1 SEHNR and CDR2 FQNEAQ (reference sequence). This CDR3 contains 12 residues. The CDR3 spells CASSLGVSEAFF. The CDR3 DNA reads TGTGCCAGCAGCTTAGGAGTTTCTGAAGCTTTCTTT.

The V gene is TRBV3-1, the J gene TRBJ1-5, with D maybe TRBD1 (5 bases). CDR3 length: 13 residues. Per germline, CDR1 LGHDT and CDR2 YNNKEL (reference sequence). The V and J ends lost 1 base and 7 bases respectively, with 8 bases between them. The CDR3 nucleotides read TGTGCCAGCAGCCAAGTGGGGGACCAGCCCCAGCATTTT. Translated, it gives CASSQVGDQPQHF.